The text below deals with one T cell receptor (beta chain). The identical CDR3 is also encoded by other nucleotide sequences in the sample. The data were obtained in a study of shared clonotypes between healthy human individuals. Original analysis: Without quality scores, immunoSEQ junctional reads could not be filtered like full-length reads. Clones were sequenced by immunoSEQ multiplex PCR, and TCRdb holds only the in-frame ones, with some missing. The V and J calls and clone size are taken from that table; D and trimming were inferred from the DNA. The top ten clones hold around 0.37% of a sample with 2 million to 3 million clones, more than 85% of them seen once. CD4+ cell separation produced CD45RA+ naive and CD45RA-negative memory subsets. Germline loops: CDR1 SEHNR, CDR2 FQNEAQ (reference sequence). The CDR3 contains 13 residues. Trimming stripped 3 bases from V and 3 bases from J, with 8 bases between.

The receptor's source is a man aged 18 to 30 in good health. Some clones in this sample may be carry-over from other donors' samples. The rearrangement joins TRBV7-9 to TRBJ2-5, with D possibly matching TRBD2 (6 bases). Sequencing used naive CD4+ T cells from PBMCs. Subset indicated: CD45RA+ positively selected. CDR3: CASSFGGEETQYF. CDR3 sequence (DNA): TGTGCCAGCAGCTTCGGGGGAGAAGAGACCCAGTACTTC.